This T cell receptor (beta chain) was captured in a study of neurological immune-mediated disorders. TCRdb re-called the 5' RACE reads with MiXCR, one entry per CDR3 protein. The sample yields 100,000 to 150,000 distinct CDR3 sequences, 3% to 3.5% seen once. With 3 bases clipped from V and 7 bases from J, the junction kept 5 bases outside the gene matches. The CDR3 contains 15 residues. There are many counts of this clonotype. The sequence came from a woman aged 30 to 39 with multiple sclerosis. The sequencing input was PBMCs. The gene calls are TRBV12-3 or TRBV12-4 and TRBJ2-1; 11 bases map to TRBD2. This chain's CDR3 is CASSFGLAGGNEQFF. CDR3 bases: TGTGCCAGCAGTTTTGGGCTAGCGGGGGGTAATGAGCAGTTCTTC.